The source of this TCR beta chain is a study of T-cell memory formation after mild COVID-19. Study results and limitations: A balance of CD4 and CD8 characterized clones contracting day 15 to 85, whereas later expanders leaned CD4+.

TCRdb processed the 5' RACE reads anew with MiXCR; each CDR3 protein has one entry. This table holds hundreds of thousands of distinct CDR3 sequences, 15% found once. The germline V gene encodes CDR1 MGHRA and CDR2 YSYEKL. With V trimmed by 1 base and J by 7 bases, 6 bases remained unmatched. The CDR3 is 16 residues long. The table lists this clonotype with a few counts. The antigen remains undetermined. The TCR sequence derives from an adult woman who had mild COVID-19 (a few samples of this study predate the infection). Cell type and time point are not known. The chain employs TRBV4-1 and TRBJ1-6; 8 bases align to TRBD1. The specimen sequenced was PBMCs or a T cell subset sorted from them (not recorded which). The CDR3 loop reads CASSQVPDRENSPLHF. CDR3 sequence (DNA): TGCGCCAGCAGCCAAGTTCCGGACAGGGAGAATTCACCCCTCCACTTT.